One sample yielded the 14 T cell receptor beta chains listed below, sequenced in a study of blood T cell repertoires in COVID-19. The data were produced by immunoSEQ multiplex PCR, yet TCRdb's version contains in-frame clones alone and is incomplete. This sample carries approximately 31,000 clones, approximately 95% of them seen once, and the ten largest clones take around 0.92%. Sequencing was performed on peripheral blood. Receptors were obtained from a male donor with active COVID-19.

Only one count was recorded for this clone. The genes are TRBV5-4 and TRBJ2-7, with 12 positions matching TRBD1. The J segment lost 4 bases and the V segment lost 2 bases, leaving 4 bases of the junction unmatched. The CDR3 length is 15 residues. Per the germline V gene, CDR1 is SGHNT and CDR2 is YYREEE (reference sequence). In nucleotides, the CDR3 is TGTGCCAGCAGCTTTCCGGGACAGGGGGCTTACGAGCAGTACTTC. Translation gives CASSFPGQGAYEQYF. Filled out from reference TRBV5-4 and TRBJ2-7, the complete variable domain reads ETGVTQSPTHLIKTRGQQVTLRCSSQSGHNTVSWYQQALGQGPQFIFQYYREEENGRGNFPPRFSGLQFPNYSSELNVNALELDDSALYLCASSFPGQGAYEQYFGPGTRLTVT.

V usage is TRBV3-1 (or the pseudogene TRBV3-2) and J usage is TRBJ1-2, with 8 positions matching TRBD1. Germline CDR1 LGHDT, CDR2 YNNKEL (reference sequence). V was clipped by 3 bases and J by 8 bases; unmatched bases: 11. This CDR3 region has 15 residues. Here the CDR3 DNA reads TGTGCCAGCAGCCACACCAGTGACAGGGGCTGGGGCTACACCTTC. It translates to CASSHTSDRGWGYTF.

This chain joins TRBV6-5 and TRBJ2-3; 9 positions agree with TRBD1. CDR3 length: 13 amino acids. CDR1 is MNHEY and CDR2 is SVGAGI in the germline V gene. V shed 7 bases, J shed 9 bases, and the junction held 8 bases outside the gene matches. The CDR3 region has the DNA TGTGCCAGCAAGGACAGGGGTCCTTTGACGCAGTATTTT. Translating it yields CASKDRGPLTQYF.

V usage is TRBV6-5 and J usage is TRBJ1-2; 12 bases are a match to TRBD1. V shed 6 bases and J 9 bases; nucleotides not matched to a gene: 5. The CDR3 is made up of 13 amino acids. Germline loops: CDR1 MNHEY, CDR2 SVGAGI. CDR3 in amino acids: CASRGTGGPSYTF. CDR3 DNA: TGTGCCAGCAGGGGGACAGGGGGCCCAAGCTACACCTTC.

V and J are TRBV5-6 and TRBJ1-5; TRBD1 matches at 7 bases. Germline values: CDR1 SGHDT, CDR2 YYEEEE. Trimming took 4 bases from V and 4 from J; bases not matched to a gene: 11. The CDR3 is 16 residues long. CDR3 in amino acids: CASSTYRTGLNQPQHF. As DNA, the CDR3 is TGTGCCAGCAGCACCTACCGGACAGGCCTTAATCAGCCCCAGCATTTT.

The gene calls are TRBV19 and TRBJ1-3; D perhaps matches TRBD1 (5 bases). The CDR3 sequence is 17 residues long. V lost 6 bases, J lost 1 base, and 19 bases lay in between. The V gene's germline CDR1 is LNHDA and CDR2 SQIVND (reference sequence). The CDR3 protein is CASSLQLRGMSGNTIYF. CDR3 coding DNA: TGTGCCAGTAGCCTACAACTTAGGGGTATGTCTGGAAACACCATATATTTT.

This rearrangement joins TRBV11-1 to TRBJ1-2, with unresolved D. The CDR3 loop spans 15 amino acids. The V gene's germline CDR1 is SGHAT and CDR2 FQDESV (reference sequence). The V and J ends lost 5 bases and 2 bases respectively, with 15 bases between them. CDR3 bases: TGTGCCAGCAGCCCATCCCGGGTAGGCAACTATGGCTACACCTTC. This gives the protein CASSPSRVGNYGYTF. The full variable domain, in which reference TRBV11-1 and TRBJ1-2 provide the parts outside the CDR3, is EAEVAQSPRYKITEKSQAVAFWCDPISGHATLYWYRQILGQGPELLVQFQDESVVDDSQLPKDRFSAERLKGVDSTLKIQPAELGDSAMYLCASSPSRVGNYGYTFGSGTRLTVV.

The V gene is TRBV4-3, the J gene TRBJ1-2, with D unclear. V was clipped by 4 bases and J by 5 bases, with 14 bases between them. Germline CDR1 is LGHNA and CDR2 is YSLEER. This CDR3 is built from 14 residues. The CDR3 loop reads CASSRDAYNYGYTF. CDR3 DNA: TGCGCCAGCAGCCGAGACGCTTACAATTATGGCTACACCTTC.

This clone has a handful of counts. The rearrangement joins TRBV4-1 to TRBJ1-5; D uncertain. Per the germline V gene, CDR1 is MGHRA and CDR2 is YSYEKL. The CDR3 is made up of 16 amino acids. V gave up 0 bases and J gave up 3 bases, with 12 bases separating them. The CDR3 coding sequence is TGCGCCAGCAGCCAAGATCTCCGGAGTTTCAATCAGCCCCAGCATTTT. Its protein product is CASSQDLRSFNQPQHF.

This clone was detected only once. The rearrangement joins TRBV4-3 to TRBJ1-5; no definite D call. Germline CDR1 is LGHNA and CDR2 is YSLEER. The CDR3 spans 15 residues. V gave up 0 bases and J gave up 0 bases, with 6 bases separating them. CDR3 nucleotide sequence: TGCGCCAGCAGCCAAGATGTTCGTAGCAATCAGCCCCAGCATTTT. Translated, it gives CASSQDVRSNQPQHF.

This rearrangement joins TRBV5-8 to TRBJ2-6, with a possible D match to TRBD1 (5 bases). V shed 4 bases and J shed 0 bases, with 11 bases lying between them. In germline, CDR1 is SGHTS, CDR2 YDEGEE. This CDR3 is 16 amino acids long. CDR3 protein: CASSGYRHSGANVLTF. In nucleotides, the CDR3 is TGTGCCAGCAGCGGGTACAGGCACTCTGGGGCCAACGTCCTGACTTTC.

This chain uses TRBV7-9 with TRBJ2-2; 7 positions agree with TRBD1. The CDR3 covers 16 residues. V lost 10 bases, J lost 3 bases, and 14 bases stayed unmatched. In germline, CDR1 is SEHNR, CDR2 FQNEAQ (reference sequence). In DNA, the CDR3 is TGTGCCATACGTCCGATTGTACAGGGGTACACCGGGGAGCTGTTTTTT. This translates into CAIRPIVQGYTGELFF. The whole variable domain, filled in from reference TRBV7-9 and TRBJ2-2, reads DTGVSQNPRHKITKRGQNVTFRCDPISEHNRLYWYRQTLGQGPEFLTYFQNEAQLEKSRLLSDRFSAERPKGSFSTLEIQRTEQGDSAMYLCAIRPIVQGYTGELFFGEGSRLTVL.

The chain recombines TRBV6-5 with TRBJ1-6, with TRBD1 as a possible D gene (6 bases). The CDR3 runs to 16 residues. The V gene lost 6 bases and the J gene lost 0 bases, with 12 bases spanning the gap. CDR1 and CDR2 (germline): MNHEY, SVGAGI. CDR3 bases: TGTGCCAGCAGCTACAGGGAGAGCTCCTATAATTCACCCCTCCACTTT. Translating it yields CASSYRESSYNSPLHF.

The CDR3 is CASSPQGPTRAFF. CDR3 sequence (DNA): TGTGCCAGCAGTCCCCAGGGGCCTACACGGGCTTTCTTT. This rearrangement joins TRBV12-3 or TRBV12-4 to TRBJ1-1, with a tentative D call TRBD1 (6 bases). The CDR3 totals 13 residues. Trimming removed 5 bases from V and 11 bases from J, with 18 bases in between.